A single sample gave rise to the 4 T cell receptor beta chains below, sequenced in a study of sequential checkpoint blockade in melanoma. TCRdb keeps only in-frame clones here, not all; method: immunoSEQ multiplex PCR. In the table there are about 28,000 clones, less than 90% of which are singletons. As for treatment: randomized to nivolumab then ipilimumab (arm A) or the reverse (arm B). The sample in question was CD8+ T cells sorted from blood (inferred from file names), obtained from a patient given nivolumab and ipilimumab in sequence. Receptors originate from a human donor with melanoma.

The chain recombines TRBV7-3 with TRBJ1-1; D possibly corresponds to TRBD1 (5 bases). This CDR3 is built from 17 residues. Germline CDR1 is SGHTA and CDR2 is FQGTGA. V lost 5 bases to trimming and J lost 2 bases, with 21 bases between them. CDR3 sequence: CASSLGVWSRLNTEAFF. The DNA of the CDR3 is TGTGCCAGCAGCCTAGGGGTTTGGTCTCGTCTTAACACTGAAGCTTTCTTT.

The chain joins TRBV5-6 to TRBJ1-2; 11 nucleotides agree with TRBD1. The V gene end was trimmed by 4 bases and the J gene end by 4 bases; junction bases not matched to a gene: 15. Germline V lookup: CDR1 SGHDT, CDR2 YYEEEE. This CDR3 is built from 18 residues. The CDR3 nucleotides are TGTGCCAGCAGCCTCCGGAGGACAGGGGGCCTGGGGGGCTATGGCTACACCTTC. Translating gives CASSLRRTGGLGGYGYTF.

The rearrangement joins TRBV13 to TRBJ2-7; no definite D call. V dropped 0 bases and J dropped 6 bases, with 15 bases sitting between them. CDR1 PRHDT and CDR2 FYEKMQ come from the germline V gene (reference sequence). This CDR3 is 15 amino acids long. CDR3 amino acids: CASSLGSKQPGEQYF. CDR3 bases: TGTGCCAGCAGCTTAGGGTCGAAACAACCGGGCGAGCAGTACTTC.

V is TRBV30 and J is TRBJ2-7; TRBD2 might be the D (6 bases). The germline V and J ends were trimmed by 5 bases and 4 bases, with 12 bases remaining between them. Germline CDR1 GTSNPN, CDR2 SVGIG (reference sequence). The length of the CDR3 is 12 residues. The CDR3 DNA follows: TGTGCCTGGGGGGGAGGTAGTTACGAGCAGTACTTC. It specifies CAWGGGSYEQYF.